These 25 T cell receptor beta chains share one sample of origin, sequenced in a study of cytomegalovirus exposure and HLA in healthy donors. PCR employed 60 Vbeta and 13 Jbeta primers. Only in-frame clones appear in the TCRdb table, and some are missing; sequencing was by immunoSEQ multiplex PCR. In all, the sample yields tens of thousands of clones. Material for sequencing was PBMCs. Every receptor here comes from a man aged 50-59 years in good health and CMV-seropositive.

The V gene is TRBV2, the J gene TRBJ1-2; no firm D call. The CDR3 is 13 residues long. Between the trimmed V and J ends, which lost 6 bases and 2 bases, there was a span of 10 bases. CDR1 SNHLY and CDR2 FYNNEI come from the germline V gene. CDR3 sequence (DNA): TGTGCCAGCAGATCCGACAAGAACTATGGCTACACCTTC. This codes for CASRSDKNYGYTF.

J is TRBJ1-1 and V is TRBV4-1, with D unclear. The V gene's germline CDR1 is MGHRA and CDR2 YSYEKL. The CDR3 extends over 14 amino acids. The V end lost 4 bases, the J end lost 3 bases, and 12 bases lay between the germline ends. CDR3 DNA: TGCGCCAGCAGCCCAGCGGTGACACACACTGAAGCTTTCTTT. It is translated as CASSPAVTHTEAFF.

The chain links TRBV7-8 to TRBJ2-3; possible D gene TRBD2, 5 bases. The V end was cut by 1 base, the J end by 1 base, with 6 bases between. This CDR3 is 14 amino acids long. Germline loops: CDR1 SGHVS, CDR2 FQNEAQ. The CDR3 region has the DNA TGTGCCAGCAGCTTAGGAGCGGGCACAGATACGCAGTATTTT. Protein: CASSLGAGTDTQYF.

The V gene is TRBV29-1, the J gene TRBJ2-1; TRBD1 is a possible D gene (6 bases). Trimming shortened V by 3 bases and J by 6 bases, and 12 bases separated the two germline ends. Germline CDR1 SQVTM, CDR2 ANQGSEA. The CDR3 sequence is 13 residues long. CDR3 DNA: TGCAGCGTTGAGAAACAGGGCGTCAATGAGCAGTTCTTC. This codes for CSVEKQGVNEQFF.

The chain recombines TRBV7-2 with TRBJ2-7, with D perhaps TRBD1 (6 bases). CDR3 size: 14 residues. Germline CDR1 SGHTA, CDR2 FQGNSA. The V end was cut by 7 bases, the J end by 0 bases, with 13 bases between. The CDR3 DNA sequence: TGTGCCAGCACCCCGGACAGTTTCTCCTACGAGCAGTACTTC. Its protein product is CASTPDSFSYEQYF. The complete variable domain, with remaining parts taken from reference TRBV7-2 and TRBJ2-7, reads GAGVSQSPSNKVTEKGKDVELRCDPISGHTALYWYRQSLGQGLEFLIYFQGNSAPDKSGLPSDRFSAERTGGSVSTLTIQRTQQEDSAVYLCASTPDSFSYEQYFGPGTRLTVT.

This rearrangement joins TRBV30 to TRBJ1-3; a possible D gene is TRBD1 (6 bases). This CDR3 has 13 amino acids. CDR1 is GTSNPN, CDR2 SVGIG, per germline (reference sequence). The V end lost 0 bases, the J end lost 7 bases, and 10 bases lay between the germline ends. CDR3 loop: CAWSVGQSNTIYF. Here the CDR3 DNA reads TGTGCCTGGAGTGTAGGACAGTCGAACACCATATATTTT.

The chain is built from TRBV30 and TRBJ2-7; TRBD2 agrees at 7 bases. Trimming removed 0 bases from V and 0 bases from J; junction bases left unmatched: 2. Germline CDR1 and CDR2: GTSNPN and SVGIG (reference sequence). This CDR3 has 14 amino acids. The CDR3 DNA is TGTGCCTGGAGTGTATGGGGGGGCTCCTACGAGCAGTACTTC. Translated: CAWSVWGGSYEQYF.

The rearrangement uses TRBV5-6 and TRBJ1-2, with D hard to call. Germline assignment: CDR1 SGHDT and CDR2 YYEEEE. The CDR3 is 13 residues long. The V and J ends lost 4 bases and 3 bases respectively, with 10 bases between them. The CDR3 nucleotides read TGTGCCAGCAGCCCCGCAGTGGACTATGGCTACACCTTC. Amino acid sequence: CASSPAVDYGYTF.

This chain links TRBV29-1 with TRBJ2-2; 7 bases agree with TRBD1. The CDR3 spans 13 residues. Germline trimming cut 2 bases from V and 6 bases from J; bases unmatched to any gene: 3. CDR1 and CDR2 (germline): SQVTM, ANQGSEA. The DNA for the CDR3 is TGCAGCGTTGAAAAGGGGGCAGCCGGGGAGCTGTTTTTT. Translated, it gives CSVEKGAAGELFF.

The chain links TRBV7-2 to TRBJ2-3; D remains ambiguous. Trimming left V 1 base short and J 3 bases short, with 8 bases between. The CDR3 covers 14 residues. Germline CDR1 and CDR2: SGHTA and FQGNSA. Here the CDR3 DNA reads TGTGCCAGCAGCTTAGGCCCACTTACAGATACGCAGTATTTT. Its protein product is CASSLGPLTDTQYF.

The V gene is TRBV7-3, the J gene TRBJ2-2; D uncertain. The CDR3 runs to 13 residues. The ends were cut back, 4 bases at V and 6 bases at J, with 9 bases in the middle. Germline lookup yields CDR1 SGHTA and CDR2 FQGTGA. CDR3 loop: CASSSSRPGELFF. The CDR3 DNA is TGTGCCAGCAGCTCGTCGCGGCCCGGGGAGCTGTTTTTT.

About this clone: The identical CDR3 is also encoded by other nucleotide sequences in the sample. This rearrangement joins TRBV4-3 to TRBJ1-6, with D unresolved. The CDR3 is 17 residues long. V was shortened by 0 bases and J by 0 bases, with 9 bases between the two germline ends. Germline V CDR1 and CDR2: LGHNA, YSLEER. CDR3 sequence (DNA): TGCGCCAGCAGCCAAGAAGAGGGATCCTCCTATAATTCACCCCTCCACTTT. This gives the protein CASSQEEGSSYNSPLHF.

The CDR3 DNA sequence: TGTGCCAGCAGCTTACAACAGGGAAGGGGCTACACCTTC. Encoded protein: CASSLQQGRGYTF. V and J are TRBV5-4 and TRBJ1-2, with D possibly being TRBD1 (6 bases). CDR1 and CDR2 from the germline V gene are SGHNT and YYREEE (reference sequence). There are 13 residues in the CDR3. Trimming stripped 2 bases from V and 8 bases from J, with 13 bases between.

V and J are TRBV27 and TRBJ1-5, with TRBD1 matching 9 bases. V shed 7 bases and J 7 bases; nucleotides not matched to a gene: 8. The CDR3 is made up of 14 amino acids. Germline-derived CDR1 and CDR2 are MNHEY and SMNVEV (reference sequence). The CDR3 protein is CASNPDRGGQPQHF. The CDR3 bases are TGTGCCAGCAACCCGGACAGGGGTGGGCAGCCCCAGCATTTT.

The genes are TRBV5-5 and TRBJ2-7; 7 nucleotides align to TRBD1. V shed 4 bases and J 6 bases; nucleotides not matched to a gene: 13. From germline, CDR1 is SGHKS and CDR2 YYEKEE (reference sequence). This CDR3 region has 15 residues. DNA for the CDR3: TGTGCCAGCAGCCCTGCTCCAGGGGGAGTAGGCGAGCAGTACTTC. This encodes CASSPAPGGVGEQYF.

The chain employs TRBV7-8 and TRBJ1-2; possibly TRBD1 for D (6 bases). Germline CDR1 SGHVS, CDR2 FQNEAQ. V was clipped by 1 base and J by 14 bases, with 23 bases between them. The CDR3 is made up of 15 amino acids. CDR3 amino acids: CASSLDSLEQGRGTF. The CDR3, as DNA: TGTGCCAGCAGCTTAGACTCTCTAGAACAGGGACGGGGTACCTTC.

The chain uses TRBV16 and TRBJ1-1; 12 nucleotides align to TRBD1. There are 16 residues in the CDR3. Germline V gene sequence: CDR1 KGHSY, CDR2 FQNENV. V was pared by 2 bases and J by 4 bases, with 5 bases of the junction left unmatched. Here the CDR3 DNA reads TGTGCCAGCAGCCAAGGGTCGGGACAGGGGGCCACTGAAGCTTTCTTT. Amino acid sequence: CASSQGSGQGATEAFF.

The rearrangement links TRBV5-1 to TRBJ2-5; D remains unclear. Trimming left V 3 bases short and J 5 bases short, with 5 bases between. The CDR3 length is 11 residues. The germline gives CDR1 SGHRS, CDR2 YFSETQ. The CDR3 bases are TGCGCCAGCAGCTACAGTGAGACCCAGTACTTC. Its protein product is CASSYSETQYF.

The CDR3: CASKETAPYEQYF. DNA of the CDR3: TGTGCCAGCAAGGAGACGGCCCCCTACGAGCAGTACTTC. The chain uses TRBV2 and TRBJ2-7, with D unclear. Trimming pared 7 bases from V and 2 bases from J, leaving 12 bases between. Germline values: CDR1 SNHLY, CDR2 FYNNEI. The CDR3 contains 13 residues.

Here the CDR3 DNA reads TGTGCCAGCAGCTTTCATTCCGGGACAGGCAATCAGCCCCAGCATTTT. Residues: CASSFHSGTGNQPQHF. This chain connects TRBV5-6 to TRBJ1-5, with 7 positions matching TRBD1. The ends lost 2 bases at V and 2 bases at J; junction bases unmatched: 7. Germline V lookup: CDR1 SGHDT, CDR2 YYEEEE. The CDR3 contains 16 residues.

This rearrangement joins TRBV19 to TRBJ2-5; D is unresolved. V was clipped by 7 bases and J by 7 bases, with 7 bases between them. The CDR3 covers 10 residues. CDR1 and CDR2 (germline): LNHDA, SQIVND (reference sequence). The CDR3 reads CASTNWTQYF. The CDR3 DNA reads as TGTGCCAGTACTAATTGGACCCAGTACTTC.

With respect to this clone: An end of the junction does not agree with germline; a read error may underlie this. V usage is TRBV12-5 and J usage is TRBJ1-1; D may be TRBD1 (6 bases). Germline CDR1 reads LGHNT; CDR2 reads FRNRAP. CDR3 length: 14 amino acids. The CDR3 nucleotides read TGTGCTAGTGGTTCAACACCAGGGGACACTGAAGATTTCTTT. This translates into CASGSTPGDTEDFF.

The genes are TRBV11-3 and TRBJ2-5; tentatively, D is TRBD1 (6 bases). With 1 base removed from V and 3 bases from J, the gap between germline ends came to 18 bases. The V gene's germline CDR1 is SGHNT and CDR2 YENEEA. The CDR3 extends over 17 amino acids. DNA for the CDR3: TGTGCCAGCAGCTTAGGGGTCGGGACACAAGGGGAAGAGACCCAGTACTTC. It specifies CASSLGVGTQGEETQYF.

The chain links TRBV5-6 to TRBJ2-7; D might be TRBD1 (6 bases). V lost 0 bases to trimming and J lost 4 bases, with 11 bases between them. Germline CDR1 and CDR2: SGHDT and YYEEEE. The CDR3 totals 14 residues. CDR3 DNA sequence: TGTGCCAGCAGCTTGGGGTGGACAGTTTACGAGCAGTACTTC. Translating it yields CASSLGWTVYEQYF.

The chain combines TRBV6-6 with TRBJ2-7; 9 nucleotides agree with TRBD1. The V and J ends lost 7 bases and 4 bases, in that order; junction bases with no gene match: 11. CDR1 and CDR2 (germline): MNHNY, SVGAGI (reference sequence). The CDR3 spans 15 residues. The CDR3 nucleotides are TGTGCCAGCACCCATCCCCGGGACAGGGAATACGAGCAGTACTTC. This codes for CASTHPRDREYEQYF.